The 5 T cell receptor beta chains below all came from one sample that was sequenced in a study of TIL therapy for anti-PD-1-resistant metastatic lung cancer. The immunoSEQ assay was v3. The protocol was immunoSEQ multiplex PCR, while the TCRdb copy is restricted to in-frame clones and leaves out a portion. Of approximately 87,000 clones listed, less than 70% were seen once; the top ten hold approximately 9.9%. Time point given: pre-treatment sample, taken before nivolumab and TIL therapy. Pleural nodules or supraclavicular lymph nodes made up most of the excised metastases sampled. This sample comprised tumor tissue, obtained at baseline. Source of these receptors: a person aged 25-85 years with non-small cell lung cancer.

This clone has a handful of counts. The rearrangement uses TRBV24-1 and TRBJ2-2, with TRBD1 matching 9 bases. Germline assignment: CDR1 KGHDR and CDR2 SFDVKD. The CDR3 spans 16 residues. Losses at the gene ends were 7 bases for V and 2 bases for J; bases not matched to a gene: 7. CDR3 residues: CATSPMGQGNTGELFF. CDR3 sequence (DNA): TGTGCCACCAGCCCGATGGGACAGGGAAACACCGGGGAGCTGTTTTTT.

In nucleotides, the CDR3 is TGTGCCAGCAGTGGGGCGGGAGGGCCCTACGAGCAGTACTTC. Translation gives CASSGAGGPYEQYF. This chain links TRBV2 with TRBJ2-7, with 9 bases fitting TRBD2. J was trimmed by 2 bases and V by 4 bases; bases with no gene match: 3. This CDR3 spans 14 amino acids. Germline CDR1 SNHLY, CDR2 FYNNEI. The full variable domain, with the rest looked up from reference TRBV2 and TRBJ2-7, is EPEVTQTPSHQVTQMGQEVILRCVPISNHLYFYWYRQILGQKVEFLVSFYNNEISEKSEIFDDQFSVERPDGSNFTLKIRSTKLEDSAMYFCASSGAGGPYEQYFGPGTRLTVT.

As regards this clone: The sample holds other DNA sequences that translate to the same CDR3. J is TRBJ2-7 and V is TRBV2; D is undetermined. Looked up from germline, CDR1 is SNHLY and CDR2 is FYNNEI. Trimming took 3 bases from V and 4 from J, leaving 4 bases between them. This CDR3 is built from 11 residues. This CDR3 reads CASSDSYEQYF. CDR3 sequence (DNA): TGTGCCAGCAGTGACAGTTACGAGCAGTACTTC.

The J gene is TRBJ2-7, the V gene TRBV3-1 (or the pseudogene TRBV3-2), with unresolved D. The CDR3 loop spans 15 amino acids. Deletions cut 0 bases from V and 7 bases from J, with 16 bases between. Germline V CDR1 and CDR2: LGHDT, YNNKEL (reference sequence). CDR3 in DNA: TGTGCCAGCAGCCAAGAAGTAGACTTTCTCTGGGAGCAGTACTTC. Its translation is CASSQEVDFLWEQYF.

V usage is TRBV7-2 and J usage is TRBJ2-7; maybe TRBD2 (6 bases). Trimming took off 3 bases at V and 0 bases at J, with 9 bases between the two ends. The CDR3 covers 14 residues. Germline-derived CDR1 and CDR2 are SGHTA and FQGNSA. CDR3 protein: CASSFSGPSYEQYF. CDR3 sequence (DNA): TGTGCCAGCAGCTTTAGCGGACCCTCCTACGAGCAGTACTTC.